A selection of T cell receptor beta chains follows, all from one sample in a study of T-cell reconstitution after alpha-beta-depleted transplantation in children. Each CDR3 protein gets one entry after TCRdb re-called the PCR reads with MiXCR. The repertoire holds approximately 350,000 distinct CDR3 sequences, with 15% to 20% as singletons. The sequencing used PBMCs, mostly from graft donor cells, collected 360 days after TCRalphabeta/CD19-depleted stem cell transplant. Source of these receptors: a male patient aged 2 to 9 who had a stem cell transplant for acute lymphoblastic leukemia, so the T cells may come from the graft donor. The CDR3 runs from the conserved cysteine through the conserved F or W. The D gene is left open where the match is weak. Some rows mark clone size as missing; the rest say once, few, many or name a class of expanded clone.

V,D,J,size,DNA,CDR3
TRBV12-3/TRBV12-4,NA,TRBJ2-7,many,TGTGCCAGCAGTCCAGGGGTGAAATACGAGCAGTACTTC,CASSPGVKYEQYF
TRBV27,NA,TRBJ1-6,NA,TGTGCCAGCAGTTTCGACAGGTATTCACCCCTCCACTTT,CASSFDRYSPLHF
TRBV5-5,NA,TRBJ2-3,NA,TGTGCCAGCGCCGGGACTCTCCTAAGCACAGATACGCAGTATTTT,CASAGTLLSTDTQYF
TRBV20-1,TRBD1,TRBJ2-1,NA,TGCAGTGCTAGTGGGACAGGGGATGAGCAGTTCTTC,CSASGTGDEQFF
TRBV7-2,NA,TRBJ2-3,NA,TGTGCCAGCAGCTTACTTAGCGGAGTGGGGAGGACAGATACGCAGTATTTT,CASSLLSGVGRTDTQYF
TRBV30,NA,TRBJ2-7,NA,TGTGCCTGGAGTGTTTTTTCGGGTTACGAGCAGTACTTC,CAWSVFSGYEQYF
TRBV7-2,NA,TRBJ1-1,few,TGTGCCAGCACCTTAGGAGTAGGAACACTTGAAGCTTTCTTT,CASTLGVGTLEAFF
TRBV29-1,NA,TRBJ2-3,few,TGCAGCGCTACTGAACCTGGAACAGATACGCAGTATTTT,CSATEPGTDTQYF
TRBV2,NA,TRBJ2-7,many,TGTGCCAGCAGGGGAGACCGTATTACGCCACAGTACTTC,CASRGDRITPQYF
TRBV20-1,NA,TRBJ2-4,few,TGCAGTGCTAGAGGGAAAGCCCTACCAGAAAACATTCAGTACTTC,CSARGKALPENIQYF
TRBV7-2,TRBD2,TRBJ2-7,few,TGTGCCAGCAGCTCCCAAGCGGGAGGGCCGTACGAGCAGTACTTC,CASSSQAGGPYEQYF
TRBV20-1,NA,TRBJ1-5,NA,TGCAGTGCTAGCCCCGGGACGGGGAATCAGCCCCAGCATTTT,CSASPGTGNQPQHF
TRBV29-1,NA,TRBJ1-2,few,TGCAGCGTTCCACAGGGATCTGGCTACACCTTC,CSVPQGSGYTF
TRBV19,NA,TRBJ2-7,few,TGTGCCAGTAGTGCCAGAACAGGGTACTACGAGCAGTACTTC,CASSARTGYYEQYF
TRBV29-1,NA,TRBJ2-3,few,TGCAGCGTTGAAGAAGCAACAGATACGCAGTATTTT,CSVEEATDTQYF
TRBV27,NA,TRBJ2-7,NA,TGTGCCAGCAGTTTATCCCGACGGGTCTCCTACGAGCAGTACTTC,CASSLSRRVSYEQYF
TRBV4-2,NA,TRBJ2-5,NA,TGTGCCAGCAGCCAAGGACCTCGTAGGGGCGTCCAAGAGACCCAGTACTTC,CASSQGPRRGVQETQYF
TRBV20-1,TRBD1,TRBJ2-3,few,TGCAGTGCTAGAGGTCGTCCGGGACAGCCCACAGATACGCAGTATTTT,CSARGRPGQPTDTQYF
TRBV20-1,TRBD2,TRBJ2-1,NA,TGCAGTGGTCTAGCGGGAGGAGGTGAGCAGTTCTTC,CSGLAGGGEQFF
TRBV4-1,TRBD2,TRBJ2-1,NA,TGCGCCAGCAGCCGCTATCTAGCGGGGGACTACAATGAGCAGTTCTTC,CASSRYLAGDYNEQFF
TRBV20-1,NA,TRBJ2-1,NA,TGCAGTGCTAGAGATCTGCGCGCCAATGAGCAGTTCTTC,CSARDLRANEQFF
TRBV4-1,TRBD2,TRBJ2-2,many,TGCGCCAGCAGCCAAGGGCTTCTAGCGGGAGCCGGGGAGCTGTTTTTT,CASSQGLLAGAGELFF
TRBV19,TRBD1,TRBJ1-5,once,TGTGCCAGTAGTATCTTCGGACAGGGTTGGAGTCAGCCCCAGCATTTT,CASSIFGQGWSQPQHF
TRBV20-1,NA,TRBJ1-2,few,TGCAGCGATCGGGACTCCCCGAACTATGGCTACACCTTC,CSDRDSPNYGYTF
TRBV5-1,NA,TRBJ2-5,many,TGCGCCAGCAGCGCCGGTTATGGAGAGACCCAGTACTTC,CASSAGYGETQYF
TRBV28,TRBD1,TRBJ1-4,once,TGTGCCAGCAGTTTATTGACCGCGCGGACAGGGGGCCGGGAGAAACTGTTTTTT,CASSLLTARTGGREKLFF
TRBV4-2,NA,TRBJ2-3,many,TGTGCCAGCAGCCAAGATACGGGAGTTGGGGCGGGTACGCAGTATTTT,CASSQDTGVGAGTQYF
TRBV4-1,TRBD1,TRBJ2-6,few,TGCGCCAGCAGCCAAGAGGGATTACCGGGACAGGGCTTCTCTGGGGCCAACGTCCTGACTTTC,CASSQEGLPGQGFSGANVLTF
TRBV6-1,TRBD2,TRBJ2-1,NA,TGTGCCAGCACCATTTTCCGGGACTATCCAAGGAGTGAGCAGTTCTTC,CASTIFRDYPRSEQFF
TRBV28,NA,TRBJ2-2,NA,TGTGCCAGCAGGGCTAGGACAGACTACACCGGGGAGCTGTTTTTT,CASRARTDYTGELFF
TRBV29-1,TRBD2,TRBJ2-1,few,TGCAGCGTTGAAGGGGGACCCGAACTAGCGGGCTACAATGAGCAGTTCTTC,CSVEGGPELAGYNEQFF
TRBV24-1,NA,TRBJ1-1,NA,TGTGCCACCAGTGACTCTGTGAACACTGAAGCTTTCTTT,CATSDSVNTEAFF
TRBV12-3/TRBV12-4,NA,TRBJ2-1,NA,TGTGCCAGCAGTTTACTCGGCGCGACTAATGAGCAGTTCTTC,CASSLLGATNEQFF
TRBV27,TRBD1,TRBJ1-4,few,TGTGCCAGCAGTTTATCCAACAGGGGAGCTGAAAAACTGTTTTTT,CASSLSNRGAEKLFF
TRBV4-3,TRBD2,TRBJ2-5,few,TGCGCCAGCAGCCAAGAGGTGACTAGCGGCCAAGAGACCCAGTACTTC,CASSQEVTSGQETQYF
TRBV2,TRBD1,TRBJ2-2,NA,TGTGCCAGCAGTGGACAGGGGGTTAGCGGGGAGCTGTTTTTT,CASSGQGVSGELFF
TRBV12-3/TRBV12-4,NA,TRBJ2-5,many,TGTGCCAGCAGCCTCCAGGCGGGGACGCAAGAGACCCAGTACTTC,CASSLQAGTQETQYF
TRBV12-3/TRBV12-4,TRBD1,TRBJ2-7,many,TGTGCCAGCAGTTTAGTCGGGACAGACTACGAGCAGTACTTC,CASSLVGTDYEQYF
TRBV12-3/TRBV12-4,TRBD2,TRBJ2-1,NA,TGTGCCAGCAGAAGGACTAGCGGGAGCACCTACAATGAGCAGTTCTTC,CASRRTSGSTYNEQFF
TRBV29-1,NA,TRBJ2-1,many,TGCAGCGTTGTTCGGAGAATGAGAAATGAGCAGTTCTTC,CSVVRRMRNEQFF
TRBV20-1,NA,TRBJ2-7,NA,TGCAGCGTAGTCGGAGGGGTCGCCGAGCAGTACTTC,CSVVGGVAEQYF
TRBV29-1,TRBD1,TRBJ2-5,NA,TGCAGCGTTGGGACAGGAGGCCAGTACTTC,CSVGTGGQYF
TRBV11-2,TRBD2,TRBJ2-7,few,TGTGCCAGCAGCCCGAGACCCCGTCTAGCGGGAGGGGATCGGTACGAGCAGTACTTC,CASSPRPRLAGGDRYEQYF
TRBV12-3/TRBV12-4,NA,TRBJ2-4,many,TGTGCCAGCACCGGACAGCCAAACATTCAGTACTTC,CASTGQPNIQYF
TRBV25-1,TRBD1,TRBJ2-3,many,TGTGCCAGCAGTGATTCGACTCCGGGACAGGGGACAGATACGCAGTATTTT,CASSDSTPGQGTDTQYF